These 25 T cell receptor beta chains came from one sample sequenced in a study of early T cells in non-severe SARS-CoV-2 infection. TCRdb re-called the 5' RACE reads with MiXCR, one entry per CDR3 protein. This sample yields tens of thousands of distinct CDR3 sequences, of which 13% are seen a single time; approximately 6.5% belongs to the top ten. Sequenced: whole blood. The receptors shown here come from an adult who was a healthcare worker with PCR-confirmed SARS-CoV-2 infection or an uninfected control (not recorded which).

This clonotype was observed a handful of times. The chain carries TRBV20-1 and TRBJ2-1, with 11 bases fitting TRBD2. With V trimmed by 3 bases and J by 7 bases, 17 bases remained unmatched. Per germline, CDR1 DFQATT and CDR2 SNEGSKA (reference sequence). The CDR3 consists of 18 residues. The CDR3 is CSARDSGGARDMANEQFF. The CDR3 DNA follows: TGCAGTGCTAGGGATAGCGGGGGGGCCAGAGACATGGCGAATGAGCAGTTCTTC.

V gene TRBV6-2 or TRBV6-3 combines with J gene TRBJ2-7; possibly TRBD2 for D (5 bases). CDR3 length: 14 amino acids. Germline CDR1 reads MNHEY; CDR2 reads SVGEGT. V was cut by 2 bases and J by 6 bases, with 14 bases left in between. CDR3 loop: CASSYLKATSEQYF. The CDR3 DNA reads TGTGCCAGCAGTTACCTCAAAGCCACTAGCGAGCAGTACTTC.

In its sample, this clonotype was seen a few times. V is TRBV6-2 or TRBV6-3 and J is TRBJ2-3, with no clear D. Trimming removed 7 bases from V and 2 bases from J, with 10 bases in between. The length of the CDR3 is 13 residues. The V gene's germline CDR1 is MNHEY and CDR2 SVGEGT. The CDR3 protein is CASNSRATDTQYF. CDR3 DNA: TGTGCCAGCAACTCCCGGGCCACAGATACGCAGTATTTT.

This clonotype was counted many times. The V gene is TRBV11-2, the J gene TRBJ2-2; D is undetermined. This CDR3 comprises 12 residues. CDR1 and CDR2 from the germline V gene are SGHAT and FQNNGV. The V and J ends lost 6 bases and 2 bases respectively, with 4 bases between them. CDR3: CASRLNTGELFF. Here the CDR3 DNA reads TGTGCCAGCAGGCTAAACACCGGGGAGCTGTTTTTT.

In its sample, this clonotype was seen a few times. This chain uses TRBV7-9 with TRBJ1-1, with D perhaps matching TRBD1 (5 bases). This CDR3 spans 13 amino acids. With 4 bases removed from V and 5 bases from J, the gap between germline ends came to 11 bases. CDR1 and CDR2 (germline): SEHNR, FQNEAQ (reference sequence). The CDR3 here is CASSSAGGTEAFF. CDR3 bases: TGTGCCAGCAGCTCAGCGGGGGGTACTGAAGCTTTCTTT. The full variable domain, completed using reference TRBV7-9 and TRBJ1-1, is DTGVSQNPRHKITKRGQNVTFRCDPISEHNRLYWYRQTLGQGPEFLTYFQNEAQLEKSRLLSDRFSAERPKGSFSTLEIQRTEQGDSAMYLCASSSAGGTEAFFGQGTRLTVV.

The chain recombines TRBV4-1 with TRBJ2-5; unclear D gene. V lost 1 base and J 5 bases, leaving 8 bases between the germline ends. The germline V gene encodes CDR1 MGHRA and CDR2 YSYEKL. This CDR3 has 13 residues. The DNA of the CDR3 is TGCGCCAGCAGCCAAGTCAGTGGGGAGACCCAGTACTTC. Translated, it gives CASSQVSGETQYF.

This clonotype showed up many times. The chain is built from TRBV20-1 and TRBJ1-4, with no clear D. Between the trimmed V and J ends, which lost 6 bases and 0 bases, there was a span of 8 bases. Per germline, CDR1 DFQATT and CDR2 SNEGSKA (reference sequence). The CDR3 is 13 amino acids. This chain's CDR3 is CSARAATNEKLFF. In DNA, the CDR3 is TGCAGTGCGAGGGCAGCAACTAATGAAAAACTGTTTTTT.

V usage is TRBV2 and J usage is TRBJ2-3; no definite D call. This CDR3 is 11 amino acids long. Looked up from germline, CDR1 is SNHLY and CDR2 is FYNNEI. Trimming took 3 bases from V and 6 from J, leaving 4 bases between them. The CDR3 here is CASSDTDTQYF. The CDR3 nucleotides read TGTGCCAGCAGTGATACGGATACGCAGTATTTT.

About this clonotype: The junction shows a germline mismatch at one end, possibly a read error. V is TRBV4-1 and J is TRBJ1-4; D uncertain. Germline V gives CDR1 MGHRA, CDR2 YSYEKL. This CDR3 region has 12 residues. The CDR3 nucleotides are TGCGCCAGCAGCCATCTCCTAAAACCGCCTATTTTT. Translating it yields CASSHLLKPPIF.

This clonotype appeared a few times. The chain couples TRBV29-1 to TRBJ2-2; TRBD1 agrees at 9 bases. The CDR3 loop spans 14 amino acids. The germline V gene encodes CDR1 SQVTM and CDR2 ANQGSEA. The V gene end was trimmed by 8 bases and the J gene end by 5 bases; junction bases not matched to a gene: 9. The CDR3 sequence is CSLRTGDVTGELFF. In DNA, the CDR3 is TGCAGCCTTCGGACAGGGGATGTTACCGGGGAGCTGTTTTTT.

This clonotype has only a few counts. This chain uses TRBV28 with TRBJ1-5; TRBD1 matches at 10 bases. There are 14 residues in the CDR3. Germline lookup yields CDR1 MDHEN and CDR2 SYDVKM. Trimming at V came to 10 bases and at J to 5 bases, leaving 8 bases not matched to a gene. The CDR3 spells CATNPGTGDQPQHF. CDR3 in DNA: TGTGCCACCAACCCCGGGACAGGGGATCAGCCCCAGCATTTT.

In this sample, this clonotype turned up many times. V gene TRBV29-1 combines with J gene TRBJ2-1; D is ambiguous. The CDR3 totals 12 residues. The germline V gene has CDR1 SQVTM and CDR2 ANQGSEA. V lost 7 bases and J lost 5, with 12 bases in between. The CDR3 coding sequence is TGCAGCGCCGGTAGGGCGGACAATGAGCAGTTCTTC. It encodes CSAGRADNEQFF.

The V and J genes are TRBV6-2 or TRBV6-3 and TRBJ2-5; 10 positions agree with TRBD1. The CDR3 totals 15 residues. V lost 4 bases, J lost 4 bases, and 6 bases stayed unmatched. Germline lookup yields CDR1 MNHEY and CDR2 SVGEGT. The CDR3 sequence is CASSLDRGDRETQYF. The DNA of the CDR3 is TGTGCCAGCAGTTTGGACAGGGGGGACAGAGAGACCCAGTACTTC.

The chain employs TRBV5-1 and TRBJ2-3; 13 bases agree with TRBD2. Germline assignment: CDR1 SGHRS and CDR2 YFSETQ. The CDR3 totals 17 residues. Trimming took 2 bases from V and 2 from J; bases not matched to a gene: 5. The CDR3 sequence: CASSFGLAGAYTDTQYF. The CDR3 DNA is TGCGCCAGCAGCTTCGGACTAGCGGGGGCCTACACAGATACGCAGTATTTT. Drawing the rest from reference TRBV5-1 and TRBJ2-3, the complete variable domain is KAGVTQTPRYLIKTRGQQVTLSCSPISGHRSVSWYQQTPGQGLQFLFEYFSETQRNKGNFPGRFSGRQFSNSRSEMNVSTLELGDSALYLCASSFGLAGAYTDTQYFGPGTRLTVL.

The chain couples TRBV5-1 to TRBJ2-7; 7 positions agree with TRBD1. The length of the CDR3 is 13 residues. The J segment lost 4 bases and the V segment lost 0 bases, leaving 1 base of the junction unmatched. The germline V gene encodes CDR1 SGHRS and CDR2 YFSETQ. CDR3 in amino acids: CASSLEGAYEQYF. Here the CDR3 DNA reads TGCGCCAGCAGCTTGGAGGGGGCGTACGAGCAGTACTTC.

The chain recombines TRBV25-1 with TRBJ1-1; D is undetermined. V was trimmed by 8 bases and J by 4 bases, leaving 11 bases between them. The CDR3 totals 12 residues. Germline CDR1 and CDR2: MGHDK and SYGVNS. The CDR3 nucleotides are TGTGCCAGCGGCGATGGAGCCACTGAAGCTTTCTTT. Amino acids: CASGDGATEAFF.

This clonotype appeared many times. The V gene is TRBV27, the J gene TRBJ2-3; D is unclear. The ends were cut back, 1 base at V and 5 bases at J, with 4 bases in the middle. This CDR3 spans 12 amino acids. CDR1 is MNHEY and CDR2 is SMNVEV in the germline V gene (reference sequence). The CDR3 sequence is CASSLLGDTQYF. CDR3 nucleotides: TGTGCCAGCAGTTTATTAGGAGATACGCAGTATTTT.

This clonotype was picked up many times. The DNA of the CDR3 is TGTGCCAGCAGCCTCGATAATAATTCACCCCTCCACTTT. Translating gives CASSLDNNSPLHF. This rearrangement joins TRBV11-2 to TRBJ1-6; D gene uncertain. V was clipped by 5 bases and J by 5 bases, with 7 bases between them. Germline CDR1 SGHAT, CDR2 FQNNGV. The CDR3 runs to 13 residues. The full variable domain, completed using reference TRBV11-2 and TRBJ1-6, is EAGVAQSPRYKIIEKRQSVAFWCNPISGHATLYWYQQILGQGPKLLIQFQNNGVVDDSQLPKDRFSAERLKGVDSTLKIQPAKLEDSAVYLCASSLDNNSPLHFGNGTRLTVT.

In this sample, this clonotype turned up a few times. V and J are TRBV7-9 and TRBJ1-1; 7 bases are shared with TRBD1. The CDR3 length is 15 residues. Looked up from germline, CDR1 is SEHNR and CDR2 is FQNEAQ (reference sequence). V dropped 5 bases and J dropped 1; count of bases not matched to a gene: 7. CDR3 nucleotide sequence: TGTGCCAGCAGCCCCCCGACAGGGCGGAACACTGAAGCTTTCTTT. This gives the protein CASSPPTGRNTEAFF. The full variable domain, rest sourced from reference TRBV7-9 and TRBJ1-1, is DTGVSQNPRHKITKRGQNVTFRCDPISEHNRLYWYRQTLGQGPEFLTYFQNEAQLEKSRLLSDRFSAERPKGSFSTLEIQRTEQGDSAMYLCASSPPTGRNTEAFFGQGTRLTVV.

A few counts support this clonotype. This chain connects TRBV10-3 to TRBJ1-3; D gene ambiguous. Per germline, CDR1 ENHRY and CDR2 SYGVKD. The CDR3 is 12 amino acids. Trimming removed 10 bases at V and 0 bases at J, with 7 bases between. CDR3 protein: CATTVSGNTIYF. The DNA for the CDR3 is TGTGCCACCACAGTCTCTGGAAACACCATATATTTT.

This chain uses TRBV15 with TRBJ1-1, with a weak D call TRBD1 (6 bases). Trimming removed 6 bases at V and 5 bases at J, with 10 bases between. Germline V CDR1 and CDR2: LNHNV, YYDKDF (reference sequence). The CDR3 spans 12 residues. CDR3 sequence: CATRGRGTEAFF. In DNA, the CDR3 is TGTGCCACCAGGGGGAGGGGGACTGAAGCTTTCTTT.

The rearrangement joins TRBV7-9 to TRBJ2-2; a possible D gene is TRBD1 (5 bases). The germline V gene encodes CDR1 SEHNR and CDR2 FQNEAQ (reference sequence). The CDR3 totals 15 residues. Trimming stripped 5 bases from V and 4 bases from J, with 14 bases between. CDR3 nucleotide sequence: TGTGCCAGCAGCCCGAAGGGGCAGTCCACCGGGGAGCTGTTTTTT. It is translated as CASSPKGQSTGELFF.

Turning to this clonotype: An end of the junction differs from the germline gene, which may be a read error. The rearrangement links TRBV7-7 to TRBJ2-1, with a possible D match to TRBD1 (5 bases). The CDR3 loop spans 13 amino acids. Germline values: CDR1 SSHAT, CDR2 FNYEAQ (reference sequence). The CDR3 region has the DNA TGTGCTAGCAGCTTAGGGGCGGTCGCTGAGCAGTTCTTC. Residues: CASSLGAVAEQFF.

This clonotype was observed a handful of times. The chain couples TRBV6-6 to TRBJ1-1; 7 bases are a match to TRBD1. The CDR3 has 16 amino acids. The germline CDR1 and CDR2 sequences are MNHNY and SVGAGI (reference sequence). V lost 7 bases, J lost 1 base, and 12 bases stayed unmatched. The CDR3 nucleotides are TGTGCCAGCATCCCACCCCCGGACAGGAGGAACACTGAAGCTTTCTTT. Encoded protein: CASIPPPDRRNTEAFF.

This sequence joins TRBV30 and TRBJ1-1; 7 bases match TRBD1. V lost 3 bases to trimming and J lost 0 bases; unmatched junction nucleotides: 4. The CDR3 totals 14 residues. CDR1 and CDR2 (germline): GTSNPN, SVGIG (reference sequence). CDR3 sequence (DNA): TGTGCCTGGAGCCCGGGACAGATGAACACTGAAGCTTTCTTT. Translation: CAWSPGQMNTEAFF.